These T cell receptor beta chains were read from a single sample in a study of shared clonotypes between healthy human individuals. The table came from immunoSEQ multiplex PCR; TCRdb's copy has only in-frame clones and leaves some out. The sample includes over a million clones, around 74% seen only once; the top ten take 1.4% to 1.5%. Sequencing used memory CD4+ T cells sorted from blood. These receptors were obtained from a man aged 18-30 years in good health. Both conserved end residues are part of each CDR3. The D gene is left open where the match is weak. Clone size is stated in some rows and not others, as once, few, many or a class when expanded.

TRBJ2-3 - TRBV4-2 TRBD2 CASSQDATRGGPDTQYF TGTGCCAGCAGCCAAGACGCGACGCGGGGGGGCCCAGATACGCAGTATTTT
TRBJ1-1 - TRBV9 - CASSAFSGEYTEAFF TGTGCCAGCAGCGCGTTTTCGGGGGAATACACTGAAGCTTTCTTT
TRBJ1-6 - TRBV6-6 - CASSNRESSYNSPLHF TGTGCCAGCAGCAACAGGGAAAGCTCCTATAATTCACCCCTCCACTTT
TRBJ2-1 many TRBV27 TRBD2 CASSKTSGRGNEQFF TGTGCCAGCAGTAAAACTAGCGGGAGGGGGAATGAGCAGTTCTTC
TRBJ2-4 many TRBV11-2 TRBD1 CASSRTGGTGVRW TGTGCCAGCAGCCGAACCGGCGGGACAGGGGTCCGTTGG
TRBJ2-2 - TRBV28 - CASGGTVNTGELFF TGTGCCAGCGGAGGGACAGTCAACACCGGGGAGCTGTTTTTT
TRBJ1-3 many TRBV12-2 - CASRLEAGHLSSGNTIYF TGTGCAAGTCGCTTAGAAGCGGGACACCTGAGCTCTGGAAACACCATATATTTT
TRBJ2-1 - TRBV5-6 - CASSLGTSNEQFF TGTGCCAGCAGCCTAGGGACGTCCAATGAGCAGTTCTTC
TRBJ2-2 - TRBV5-4 - CASSLTGQNTGELFF TGTGCCAGCAGCCTTACAGGGCAGAACACCGGGGAGCTGTTTTTT
TRBJ2-1 - TRBV20-1 - CSASRVGEQFF TGCAGTGCTAGTCGCGTCGGTGAGCAGTTCTTC
TRBJ1-1 - TRBV7-2 - CASSLAAGRAAEAFF TGTGCCAGCAGCTTAGCGGCAGGGAGAGCGGCTGAAGCTTTCTTT
TRBJ2-1 - TRBV9 - CASSAGGRNEQFF TGTGCCAGCAGCGCAGGAGGGAGGAATGAGCAGTTCTTC
TRBJ2-7 - TRBV6-5 - CASSPQVSHYEQYF TGTGCCAGCAGTCCACAGGTTTCCCACTACGAGCAGTACTTC
TRBJ2-5 - TRBV19 - CASSIPVGPQETQYF TGTGCCAGTAGTATCCCAGTGGGACCCCAAGAGACCCAGTACTTC
TRBJ2-7 - TRBV15 - CATKEGADSYEQYF TGTGCCACCAAGGAGGGCGCAGACTCCTACGAGCAGTACTTC
TRBJ1-1 - TRBV30 - CAWRVPGGEAFF TGTGCCTGGAGGGTGCCGGGGGGTGAAGCTTTCTTT
TRBJ1-5 - TRBV27 - CASSLNRDSNQPQHF TGTGCCAGCAGTTTAAACAGGGATAGCAATCAGCCCCAGCATTTT
TRBJ2-3 - TRBV6-6 - CASRSPATAAIDTQYF TGTGCCAGCCGGTCCCCGGCGACAGCCGCTATAGATACGCAGTATTTT
TRBJ1-6 - TRBV29-1 TRBD1 CSVRLGQENSPLHF TGCAGCGTTCGGCTGGGACAGGAAAATTCACCCCTCCACTTT
TRBJ2-1 - TRBV10-2 TRBD2 CASSVGRTSGTDEQFF TGCGCCAGCAGTGTCGGGCGGACTAGCGGGACCGATGAGCAGTTCTTC
TRBJ2-3 - TRBV4-1 - CASSSRGRAPSPDTQYF TGCGCCAGCAGCTCTAGGGGCCGGGCCCCAAGCCCAGATACGCAGTATTTT
TRBJ1-3 - TRBV7-9 - CASSRRGGISGNTIYF TGTGCCAGCAGCCGCCGTGGGGGGATCTCTGGAAACACCATATATTTT
TRBJ2-7 - TRBV11-3 - CASSPDSTRTHEQYF TGTGCCAGCAGCCCGGACAGCACAAGAACCCACGAGCAGTACTTC
TRBJ1-5 once TRBV7-9 - CASSSMGNQPQHF TGTGCCAGCAGCTCAATGGGCAATCAGCCCCAGCATTTT
TRBJ1-5 - TRBV18 - CASSPAGANQPQHF TGTGCCAGCTCACCAGCAGGAGCCAATCAGCCCCAGCATTTT
TRBJ1-1 - TRBV6-1 - CASIPGLGAFF TGTGCCAGCATTCCGGGTCTTGGAGCTTTCTTT
TRBJ1-3 - TRBV7-2 - CASSPWGSGNTIYF TGTGCCAGCAGCCCGTGGGGTTCTGGAAACACCATATATTTT
TRBJ1-1 - TRBV2 TRBD1 CASRIQTGVGTEAFF TGTGCCAGCCGAATCCAGACAGGGGTGGGCACTGAAGCTTTCTTT
TRBJ1-4 few TRBV28 - CASTGSAGHEKLFF TGTGCCAGCACAGGGAGTGCGGGTCATGAAAAACTGTTTTTT
TRBJ2-7 - TRBV7-2 TRBD1 CASSNRGREQYF TGTGCCAGCAGCAACAGGGGACGGGAGCAGTACTTC
TRBJ1-2 once TRBV30 - CAWSPLRGGYGYTF TGTGCCTGGAGCCCCCTAAGGGGTGGCTATGGCTACACCTTC
TRBJ1-5 - TRBV7-3 - CASSLTHQGDQPQHF TGTGCCAGCAGCTTAACGCACCAGGGTGACCAGCCCCAGCATTTT
TRBJ1-4 - TRBV7-2 TRBD1 CASSLRQGQNEKLFF TGTGCCAGCAGCCTAAGACAGGGGCAAAATGAAAAACTGTTTTTT
TRBJ1-2 few TRBV5-1 - CASSTGSQGNYGYTF TGCGCCAGCAGCACCGGGAGCCAGGGTAACTATGGCTACACCTTC
TRBJ2-6 - TRBV19 - CASSIKLAGANVLTF TGTGCCAGTAGTATTAAACTAGCTGGGGCCAACGTCCTGACTTTC
TRBJ2-6 - TRBV21-1 - CASSNGAAGGLHPGANVLTF TGTGCCAGCAGCAATGGCGCGGCAGGTGGCCTCCACCCTGGGGCCAACGTCCTGACTTTC
TRBJ1-1 few TRBV19 - CASSLRGENTEAFF TGTGCCAGTAGTCTAAGGGGGGAGAACACTGAAGCTTTCTTT
TRBJ2-5 - TRBV28 TRBD2 CASSLLAGVDIQYF TGTGCCAGCAGTTTACTAGCGGGAGTAGATATCCAGTACTTC
TRBJ1-1 few TRBV11-2 TRBD1 CASSLGTGWGAFF TGTGCCAGCAGCTTAGGGACAGGGTGGGGAGCTTTCTTT
TRBJ1-1 few TRBV5-4 - CASSLDKTNTEAFF TGTGCCAGCAGCTTAGACAAGACGAACACTGAAGCTTTCTTT
TRBJ1-3 - TRBV9 TRBD1 CASSFRDSYGNTIYF TGTGCCAGCAGTTTCCGGGACAGTTATGGAAACACCATATATTTT
TRBJ1-1 - TRBV6-5 - CASMGGGLQTEAFF TGTGCCAGTATGGGTGGGGGACTGCAAACTGAAGCTTTCTTT
TRBJ1-2 - TRBV9 TRBD1 CASSPDQTGDYGYTF TGTGCCAGCAGCCCAGACCAGACAGGGGACTATGGCTACACCTTC
TRBJ1-1 - TRBV7-2 - CASTGDGYTEAFF TGTGCCAGCACCGGGGACGGTTACACTGAAGCTTTCTTT
TRBJ1-2 once TRBV19 TRBD1 CASSIGLGQGVSTPSRGYGYTF TGTGCCAGTAGTATAGGACTCGGACAGGGAGTCTCCACGCCTTCCAGGGGCTATGGCTACACCTTC